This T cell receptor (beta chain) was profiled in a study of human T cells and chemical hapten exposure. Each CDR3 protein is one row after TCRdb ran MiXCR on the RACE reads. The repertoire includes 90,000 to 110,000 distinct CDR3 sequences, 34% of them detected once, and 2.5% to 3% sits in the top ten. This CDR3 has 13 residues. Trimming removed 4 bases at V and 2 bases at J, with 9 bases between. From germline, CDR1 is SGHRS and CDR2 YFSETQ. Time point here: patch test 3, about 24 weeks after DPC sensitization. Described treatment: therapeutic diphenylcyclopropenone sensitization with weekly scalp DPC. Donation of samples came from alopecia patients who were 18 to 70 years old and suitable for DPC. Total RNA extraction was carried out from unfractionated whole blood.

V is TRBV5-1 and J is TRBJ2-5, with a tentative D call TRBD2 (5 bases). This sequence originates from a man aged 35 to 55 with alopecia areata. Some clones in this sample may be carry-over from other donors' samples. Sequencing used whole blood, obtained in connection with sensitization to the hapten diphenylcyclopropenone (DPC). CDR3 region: CASSPGIQETQYF. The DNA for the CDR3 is TGCGCCAGCAGCCCGGGGATTCAAGAGACCCAGTACTTC.